This T cell receptor beta chain derives from a study of T cell responses to AZD1222 COVID-19 vaccine. Study-wide results and limits: A reported finding is that nearly half of spike-specific TCRs target unmutated variant regions.

A word on this clone: The antigen is undetermined.

The table came from immunoSEQ multiplex PCR; TCRdb's copy has only in-frame clones and leaves some out. Of under 110,000 clones in the sample, approximately 84% were seen once. V was pared by 3 bases and J by 5 bases, with 7 bases of the junction left unmatched. CDR3 length equals 14 residues. Germline CDR1 and CDR2: SGHRS and YFSETQ. The rearrangement uses TRBV5-1 and TRBJ2-5; the match to TRBD1 covers 7 bases. The sample consisted of peripheral blood, taken on day 0 of AZD1222 vaccination. The source of this sequence is an adult in good health. CDR3 loop: CASSWAGGPETQYF. CDR3 in DNA: TGCGCCAGCAGCTGGGCAGGGGGACCGGAGACCCAGTACTTC.